This T cell receptor (beta chain) emerged from a study of patients and donors after allogeneic stem cell transplantation. Between the trimmed V and J ends, which lost 6 bases and 1 base, there was a span of 9 bases. The CDR3 has 13 amino acids. Germline CDR1 KGHSH, CDR2 LQKENI. TCRdb independently ran MiXCR on the RT-PCR reads; one entry per CDR3 protein. The repertoire holds about 960,000 distinct CDR3 sequences, approximately 19% seen once, with 6% in the top ten. The receptor was derived from a human donor who was either an allogeneic HSCT recipient or a stem cell or donor lymphocyte infusion donor (not recorded which). It is not recorded whose cells these are; they may come from a transplant donor. The rearrangement uses TRBV18 and TRBJ1-1; D is ambiguous. The sample was blood, either unsorted or a sorted T cell fraction (not recorded which). In nucleotides, the CDR3 is TGTGCCAGCTCGGGTGGGCAGAACACTGAAGCTTTCTTT. Translation: CASSGGQNTEAFF. The full variable domain, with the rest looked up from reference TRBV18 and TRBJ1-1, is NAGVMQNPRHLVRRRGQEARLRCSPMKGHSHVYWYRQLPEEGLKFMVYLQKENIIDESGMPKERFSAEFPKEGPSILRIQQVVRGDSAAYFCASSGGQNTEAFFGQGTRLTVV.